These T cell receptor beta chains were read from a single sample in a study of blood T cell repertoires in COVID-19. This table comes from immunoSEQ multiplex PCR, and its TCRdb copy is limited to in-frame clones, with some not included. The data show approximately 260,000 clones, about 87% seen once. Sequenced sample: peripheral blood. The receptor set was obtained from a woman aged 35 to 49 with acute or convalescent COVID-19. Each CDR3 is given with its conserved first and last residue. Fields, in order: D gene, clone size, J gene, V gene, CDR3 protein, CDR3 DNA. A D gene is named only where the DNA matches it firmly. Clone size is stated in some rows and not others, as once, few, many or a class when expanded.

>.|.|TRBJ1-1|TRBV15
CATSRRQARAEAFF
TGTGCCACCAGCAGAAGACAGGCGAGGGCTGAAGCTTTCTTT
>TRBD2|.|TRBJ2-1|TRBV5-1
CASSLGLAENNEQFF
TGCGCCAGCAGCTTGGGGCTAGCGGAGAACAATGAGCAGTTCTTC
>.|.|TRBJ2-5|TRBV2
CASSVNRAKETQYF
TGTGCCAGCAGTGTGAACAGGGCCAAAGAGACCCAGTACTTC
>.|.|TRBJ1-5|TRBV27
CASSLSPDGGQPQHF
TGTGCCAGCAGTTTAAGTCCCGATGGGGGCCAGCCCCAGCATTTT
>.|.|TRBJ1-2|TRBV5-1
CASSLGSGLGDYGYTF
TGCGCCAGCAGCTTGGGGTCAGGGCTTGGTGACTATGGCTACACCTTC
>TRBD2|.|TRBJ2-1|TRBV30
CAWKGTLAGHNEQFF
TGTGCCTGGAAGGGGACACTAGCGGGACACAATGAGCAGTTCTTC
>TRBD1|.|TRBJ2-3|TRBV5-1
CASSHGQGVGTDTQYF
TGCGCCAGCAGTCACGGACAGGGCGTGGGCACAGATACGCAGTATTTT
>.|once|TRBJ1-1|TRBV27
CASSLTPMNTEAFF
TGTGCCAGCAGTTTAACCCCTATGAACACTGAAGCTTTCTTT
>.|.|TRBJ2-3|TRBV18
CASSPSRAEDTQYF
TGTGCCAGCTCACCGTCCAGGGCCGAGGATACGCAGTATTTT
>.|.|TRBJ1-4|TRBV10-2
CASSEATRAGGKLFF
TGCGCCAGCAGTGAGGCCACCCGTGCGGGGGGAAAACTGTTTTTT
>TRBD2|.|TRBJ2-1|TRBV12-5
CASGPGLARYNEQFF
TGTGCTAGTGGTCCGGGACTAGCGAGGTACAATGAGCAGTTCTTC
>TRBD2|.|TRBJ2-3|TRBV9
CASSPGGFVTDTQYF
TGTGCCAGCAGCCCCGGGGGGTTTGTCACAGATACGCAGTATTTT
>TRBD1|.|TRBJ1-1|TRBV3-1/TRBV3-2
CASSYPGQGATFF
TGTGCCAGCAGCTATCCGGGACAGGGGGCGACTTTCTTT
>.|.|TRBJ1-3|TRBV12-3/TRBV12-4
CASRRSGNTIYF
TGTGCCAGCAGACGGTCTGGAAACACCATATATTTT
>.|.|TRBJ2-2|TRBV3-1/TRBV3-2
CASSQGGRGKNTGELFF
TGTGCCAGCAGCCAAGGTGGGAGGGGGAAAAACACCGGGGAGCTGTTTTTT
>TRBD1|.|TRBJ2-3|TRBV19
CASSRAKGAGTDTQYF
TGTGCCAGTAGTAGGGCCAAGGGGGCCGGCACAGATACGCAGTATTTT
>.|.|TRBJ2-1|TRBV24-1
CATSDPTHGGSYNEQFF
TGTGCCACCAGTGACCCTACCCACGGGGGTTCCTACAATGAGCAGTTCTTC
>.|.|TRBJ1-1|TRBV19
CASSLRRSDTEAFF
TGTGCCAGTAGTCTCCGGAGGAGCGACACTGAAGCTTTCTTT
>TRBD1|.|TRBJ2-2|TRBV18
CASSQTGPTGELFF
TGTGCCAGCTCACAGACAGGGCCCACCGGGGAGCTGTTTTTT
>TRBD1|.|TRBJ2-2|TRBV6-5
CAMAKQGVNTGELFF
TGTGCCATGGCAAAACAGGGGGTGAACACCGGGGAGCTGTTTTTT
>.|.|TRBJ1-2|TRBV30
CASYFYGYTF
TGTGCCTCCTACTTCTATGGCTACACCTTC
>.|.|TRBJ1-4|TRBV19
CASSRQGTNEKLFF
TGTGCCAGTAGTCGGCAGGGGACTAATGAAAAACTGTTTTTT
>.|.|TRBJ1-4|TRBV29-1
CSVEVRARGEKLFF
TGCAGCGTTGAAGTAAGGGCCAGGGGTGAAAAACTGTTTTTT
>.|.|TRBJ1-2|TRBV15
CATTSSTGSYTF
TGTGCCACCACTTCTTCGACAGGAAGCTACACCTTC